A selection of T cell receptor beta chains follows, all from one sample in a study of Ad26.COV2.S vaccination and SARS-CoV-2 variants. Using immunoSEQ multiplex PCR, the repertoire was profiled, and TCRdb retains in-frame clones only, with some absent. The sample lists 350,000 to 450,000 clones, approximately 91% occurring once. The specimen comprised peripheral blood, sampled in a trial of Ad26.COV2.S vaccine versus placebo. These receptor sequences come from a person aged 18 to 65 who received the Ad26.COV2.S COVID-19 vaccine or a placebo. Both conserved end residues are part of each CDR3. The order of the fields is CDR3 length, V gene, J gene, D gene, CDR3 DNA, CDR3 protein. D genes are given only for firm matches.

>13|TRBV5-1|TRBJ2-5|-
TGCGCCAGCAGCTTAGACAGTGAAGAGACCCAGTACTTC
CASSLDSEETQYF
>14|TRBV28|TRBJ2-5|TRBD1
TGTGCCAGCAGTTTAAGGACAGGGATCCAGACCCAGTACTTC
CASSLRTGIQTQYF
>16|TRBV3-1/TRBV3-2|TRBJ2-3|TRBD2
TGTGCCAGCAGCCAAGCCCCGGGAGGGAGCACAGATACGCAGTATTTT
CASSQAPGGSTDTQYF
>14|TRBV29-1|TRBJ2-4|TRBD1
TGCAGCGTCGGTAAGACAGGGGGAACAAACATTCAGTACTTC
CSVGKTGGTNIQYF
>14|TRBV4-2|TRBJ2-3|-
TGTGCCAGCAGCCAAGAGACAAGTTGGGATACGCAGTATTTT
CASSQETSWDTQYF
>13|TRBV19|TRBJ2-5|-
TGTGCCAGTAGTCTCCATTCGCAAGAGACCCAGTACTTC
CASSLHSQETQYF
>14|TRBV27|TRBJ2-1|TRBD2
TGTGCCAGCAGTATAAGGACTAGTTCGCATGAGCAGTTCTTC
CASSIRTSSHEQFF
>13|TRBV6-5|TRBJ2-1|-
TGTGCCAGCAGTTCCTCGGTGGGGAATGAGCAGTTCTTC
CASSSSVGNEQFF
>16|TRBV3-1/TRBV3-2|TRBJ2-1|TRBD2
TGTGCCAGCAGCCAAGGACTAGCGGGAGGGTACAATGAGCAGTTCTTC
CASSQGLAGGYNEQFF
>15|TRBV2|TRBJ1-2|-
TGTGCCAGCAGTGATGATCCAGGGCCTAACTATGGCTACACCTTC
CASSDDPGPNYGYTF
>15|TRBV7-3|TRBJ1-6|-
TGTGCCAGCAGCTTATACGGACCGCCGAATTCACCCCTCCACTTT
CASSLYGPPNSPLHF
>17|TRBV5-1|TRBJ2-3|-
TGCGCCAGCAGCTTGGACCCAGGGGTCCCTAGCACAGATACGCAGTATTTT
CASSLDPGVPSTDTQYF
>10|TRBV18|TRBJ2-1|-
TGTGCCAGCTCACCGGTCCAACAGTTCTTC
CASSPVQQFF
>15|TRBV9|TRBJ2-7|-
TGTGCCAGCAGCCTGTATAGGGGGGGCGGCTGCGAGCAGTACTTC
CASSLYRGGGCEQYF
>15|TRBV7-9|TRBJ2-5|TRBD1
TGTGCCAGCACCTCTTCAAGGGGGCCAATTGCGGCCCAGTACTTC
CASTSSRGPIAAQYF
>15|TRBV27|TRBJ2-2|TRBD1
TGTGCCAGCAGTGCAGGACAGGCGGGTACCGGGGAGCTGTTTTTT
CASSAGQAGTGELFF
>14|TRBV3-1/TRBV3-2|TRBJ2-3|TRBD2
TGTGCCAGCAGTAGTCTAGCGGGCGGGGATACGCAGTATTTT
CASSSLAGGDTQYF